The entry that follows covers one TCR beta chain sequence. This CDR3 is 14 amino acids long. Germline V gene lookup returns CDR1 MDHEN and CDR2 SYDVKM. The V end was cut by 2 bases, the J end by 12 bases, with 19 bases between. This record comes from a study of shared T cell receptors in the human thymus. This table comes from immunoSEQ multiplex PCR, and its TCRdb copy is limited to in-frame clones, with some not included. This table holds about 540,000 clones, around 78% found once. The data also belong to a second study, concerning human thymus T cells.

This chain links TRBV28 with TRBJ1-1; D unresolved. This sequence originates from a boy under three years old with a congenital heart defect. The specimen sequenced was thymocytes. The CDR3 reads CASSLIPSQLKTFF. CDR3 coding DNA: TGTGCCAGCAGTTTAATCCCTTCACAGCTTAAAACTTTCTTT. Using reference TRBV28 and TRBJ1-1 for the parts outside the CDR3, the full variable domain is DVKVTQSSRYLVKRTGEKVFLECVQDMDHENMFWYRQDPGLGLRLIYFSYDVKMKEKGDIPEGYSVSREKKERFSLILESASTNQTSMYLCASSLIPSQLKTFFGQGTRLTVV.